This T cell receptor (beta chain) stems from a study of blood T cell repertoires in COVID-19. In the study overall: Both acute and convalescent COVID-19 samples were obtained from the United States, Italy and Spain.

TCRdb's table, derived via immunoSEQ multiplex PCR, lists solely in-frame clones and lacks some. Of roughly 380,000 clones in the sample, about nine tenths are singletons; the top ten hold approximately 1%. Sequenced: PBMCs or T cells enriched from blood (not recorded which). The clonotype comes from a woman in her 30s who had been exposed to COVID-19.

CDR3 loop: CASSLIAGGPNEQYF. In nucleotides, the CDR3 is TGTGCCAGCAGCCTTATAGCGGGAGGGCCGAACGAGCAGTACTTC. The chain has TRBV3-1 (or the pseudogene TRBV3-2) and TRBJ2-7, with 11 bases fitting TRBD2. The CDR3 has 15 residues. Looked up from germline, CDR1 is LGHDT and CDR2 is YNNKEL (reference sequence). Trimming removed 4 bases from V and 5 bases from J; junction bases left unmatched: 7.